This T cell receptor (beta chain) was retrieved from a study of cytomegalovirus exposure and HLA in healthy donors. About the study: Early release data held about 85 million unique TCRs from HLA-typed donors. Study-wide points: In vitro testing confirmed a few CMV-associated chains as specific for CMV antigens.

Primers: 60 Vbeta forward and 13 Jbeta reverse. Assay: immunoSEQ multiplex PCR; the TCRdb copy retains only in-frame clones and omits some. The profile shows about 110,000 clones, around 77% of them singletons. In the case of this clone: The target antigen is unknown.

In germline, CDR1 is KGHSH, CDR2 LQKENI. V was cut by 4 bases and J by 10 bases, with 14 bases left in between. The CDR3 is 13 amino acids. Sequencing input: PBMCs. The rearrangement joins TRBV18 to TRBJ2-1, with D possibly being TRBD1 (5 bases). This TCR was recovered from a woman younger than 45 in good health and CMV-seropositive. The DNA of the CDR3 is TGTGCCAGCTCACAATTCCAGGGTGAGGAGCAGTTCTTC. This gives the protein CASSQFQGEEQFF.